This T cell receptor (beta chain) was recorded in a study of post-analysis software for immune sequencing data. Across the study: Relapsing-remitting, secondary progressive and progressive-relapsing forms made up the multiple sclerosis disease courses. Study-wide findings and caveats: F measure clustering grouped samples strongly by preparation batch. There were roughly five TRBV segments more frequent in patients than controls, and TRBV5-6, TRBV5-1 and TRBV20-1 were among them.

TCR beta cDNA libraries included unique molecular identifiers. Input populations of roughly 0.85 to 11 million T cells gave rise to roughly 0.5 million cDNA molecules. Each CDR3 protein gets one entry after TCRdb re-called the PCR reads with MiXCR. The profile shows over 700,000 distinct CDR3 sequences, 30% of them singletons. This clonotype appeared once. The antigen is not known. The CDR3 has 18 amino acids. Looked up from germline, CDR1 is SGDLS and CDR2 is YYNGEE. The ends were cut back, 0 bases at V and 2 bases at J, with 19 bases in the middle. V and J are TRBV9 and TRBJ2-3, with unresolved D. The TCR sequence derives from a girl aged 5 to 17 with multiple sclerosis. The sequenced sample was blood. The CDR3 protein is CASSVGARSSTATDTQYF. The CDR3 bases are TGTGCCAGCAGCGTAGGGGCCCGGTCTTCTACGGCCACAGATACGCAGTATTTT.